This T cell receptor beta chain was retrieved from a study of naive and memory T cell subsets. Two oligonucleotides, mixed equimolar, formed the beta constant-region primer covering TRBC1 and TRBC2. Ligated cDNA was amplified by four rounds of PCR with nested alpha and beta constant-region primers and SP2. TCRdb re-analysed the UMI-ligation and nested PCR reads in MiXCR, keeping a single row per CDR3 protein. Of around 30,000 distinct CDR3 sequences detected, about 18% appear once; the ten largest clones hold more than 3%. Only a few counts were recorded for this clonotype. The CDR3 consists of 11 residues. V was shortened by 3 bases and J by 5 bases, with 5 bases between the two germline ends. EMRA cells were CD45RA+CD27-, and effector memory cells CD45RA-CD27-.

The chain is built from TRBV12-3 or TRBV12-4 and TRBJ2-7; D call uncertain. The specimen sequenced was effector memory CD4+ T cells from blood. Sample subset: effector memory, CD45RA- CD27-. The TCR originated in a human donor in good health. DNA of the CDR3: TGTGCCAGCAGTTTGCGGAACGAGCAGTACTTC. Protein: CASSLRNEQYF.